The clone carrying this T cell receptor (beta chain) was seen at least ten times. V was shortened by 6 bases and J by 5 bases, with 13 bases between the two germline ends. Germline lookup yields CDR1 MDHEN and CDR2 SYDVKM. The CDR3 extends over 13 amino acids. Unique molecular identifier tags were affixed to discrete cDNA molecules. TCRdb ran MiXCR on the 5' RACE reads and lists one entry per CDR3 protein. The repertoire holds 25,000 to 35,000 distinct CDR3 sequences, with 5.5% to 7% as singletons. The sample is drawn from a study of early T cells in non-severe SARS-CoV-2 infection. The source is an adult who was a healthcare worker with PCR-confirmed SARS-CoV-2 infection or an uninfected control (not recorded which). The specimen was whole blood. The chain employs TRBV28 and TRBJ1-2; no clear D gene. This CDR3 reads CASREGQRYGYTF. The CDR3 DNA sequence: TGTGCCAGCAGGGAAGGCCAGCGATATGGCTACACCTTC.